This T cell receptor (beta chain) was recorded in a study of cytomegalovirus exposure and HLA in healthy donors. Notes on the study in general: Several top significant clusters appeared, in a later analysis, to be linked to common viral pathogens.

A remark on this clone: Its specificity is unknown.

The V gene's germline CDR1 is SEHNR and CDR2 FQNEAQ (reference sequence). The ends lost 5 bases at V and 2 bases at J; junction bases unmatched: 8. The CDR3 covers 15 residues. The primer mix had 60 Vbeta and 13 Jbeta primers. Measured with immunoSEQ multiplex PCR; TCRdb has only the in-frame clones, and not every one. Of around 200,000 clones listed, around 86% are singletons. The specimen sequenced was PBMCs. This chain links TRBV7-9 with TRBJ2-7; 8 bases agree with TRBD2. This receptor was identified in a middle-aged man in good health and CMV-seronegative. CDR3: CASSQTGGLPYEQYF. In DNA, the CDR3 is TGTGCCAGCAGCCAGACGGGGGGGTTGCCCTACGAGCAGTACTTC.